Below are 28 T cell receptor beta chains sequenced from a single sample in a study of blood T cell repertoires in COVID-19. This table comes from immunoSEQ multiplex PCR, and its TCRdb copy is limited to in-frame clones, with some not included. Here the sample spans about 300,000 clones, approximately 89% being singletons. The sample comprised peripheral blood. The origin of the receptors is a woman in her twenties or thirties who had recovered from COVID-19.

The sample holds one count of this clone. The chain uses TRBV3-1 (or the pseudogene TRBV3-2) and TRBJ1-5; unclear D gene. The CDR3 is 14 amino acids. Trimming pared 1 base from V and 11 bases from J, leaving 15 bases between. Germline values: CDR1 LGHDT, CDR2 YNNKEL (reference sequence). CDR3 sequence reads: CASSQAGVGETQHF. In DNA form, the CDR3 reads TGTGCCAGCAGCCAAGCAGGTGTAGGTGAGACCCAGCATTTT.

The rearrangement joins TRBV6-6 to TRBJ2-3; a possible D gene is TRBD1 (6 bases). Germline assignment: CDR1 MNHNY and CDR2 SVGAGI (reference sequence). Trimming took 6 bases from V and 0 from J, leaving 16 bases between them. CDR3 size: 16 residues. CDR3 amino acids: CASSAPWGPSTDTQYF. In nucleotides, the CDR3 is TGTGCCAGCAGCGCTCCGTGGGGGCCCAGCACAGATACGCAGTATTTT.

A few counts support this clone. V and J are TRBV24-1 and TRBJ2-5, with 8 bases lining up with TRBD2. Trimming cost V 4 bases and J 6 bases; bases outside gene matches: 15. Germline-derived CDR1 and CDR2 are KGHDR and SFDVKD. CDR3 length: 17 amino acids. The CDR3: CATSDTGLDYGMQTQYF. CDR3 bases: TGTGCCACCAGTGACACGGGACTAGATTATGGCATGCAGACCCAGTACTTC.

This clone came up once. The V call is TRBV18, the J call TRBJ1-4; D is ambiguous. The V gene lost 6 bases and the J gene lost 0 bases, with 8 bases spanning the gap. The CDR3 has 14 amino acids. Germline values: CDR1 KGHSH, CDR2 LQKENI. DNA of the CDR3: TGTGCCAGCTCGCCCGGGACAACTAATGAAAAACTGTTTTTT. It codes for CASSPGTTNEKLFF.

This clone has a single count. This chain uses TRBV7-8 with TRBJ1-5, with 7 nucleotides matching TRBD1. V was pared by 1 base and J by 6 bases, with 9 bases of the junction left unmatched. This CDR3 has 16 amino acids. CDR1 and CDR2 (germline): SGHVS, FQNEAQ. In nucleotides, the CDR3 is TGTGCCAGCAGCTTAGGGAGGGGGCCGGATAGTCAGCCCCAGCATTTT. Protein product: CASSLGRGPDSQPQHF.

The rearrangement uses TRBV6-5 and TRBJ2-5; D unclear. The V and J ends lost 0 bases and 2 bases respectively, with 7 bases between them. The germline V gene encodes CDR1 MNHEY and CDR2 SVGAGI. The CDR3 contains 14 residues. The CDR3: CASSYSSAQETQYF. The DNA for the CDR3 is TGTGCCAGCAGTTACTCGTCCGCGCAAGAGACCCAGTACTTC.

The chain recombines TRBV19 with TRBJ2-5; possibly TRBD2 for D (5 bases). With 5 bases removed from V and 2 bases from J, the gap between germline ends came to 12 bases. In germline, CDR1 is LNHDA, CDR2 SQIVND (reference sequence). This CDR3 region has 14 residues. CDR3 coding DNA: TGTGCCAGTAGTGCACCGGGAAAGCAAGAGACCCAGTACTTC. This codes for CASSAPGKQETQYF.

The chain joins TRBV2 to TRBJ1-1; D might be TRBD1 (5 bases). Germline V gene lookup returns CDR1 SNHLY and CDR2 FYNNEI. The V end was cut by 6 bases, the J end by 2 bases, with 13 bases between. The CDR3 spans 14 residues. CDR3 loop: CASSKTDSNTEAFF. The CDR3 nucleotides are TGTGCCAGCAGCAAAACCGACAGTAACACTGAAGCTTTCTTT.

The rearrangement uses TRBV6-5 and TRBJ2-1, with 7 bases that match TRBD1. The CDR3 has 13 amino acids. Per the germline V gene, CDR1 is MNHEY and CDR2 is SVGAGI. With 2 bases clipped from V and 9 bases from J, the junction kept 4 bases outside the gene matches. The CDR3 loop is CASSYRPGGEQFF. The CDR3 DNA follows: TGTGCCAGCAGTTACCGACCAGGGGGTGAGCAGTTCTTC.

The DNA of the CDR3 is TGTGCCAGCAGCTTGAAAAGGGGAGGCTACGAGCAGTACTTC. It codes for CASSLKRGGYEQYF. This chain uses TRBV5-6 with TRBJ2-7; D might be TRBD2 (6 bases). Germline CDR1 and CDR2: SGHDT and YYEEEE. The CDR3 loop spans 14 amino acids. V gave up 1 base and J gave up 3 bases, with 11 bases separating them.

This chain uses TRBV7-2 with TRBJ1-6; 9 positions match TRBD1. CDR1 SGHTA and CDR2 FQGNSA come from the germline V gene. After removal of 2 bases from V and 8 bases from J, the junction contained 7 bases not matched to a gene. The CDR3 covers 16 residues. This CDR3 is CASSLRPGQGYSPLHF. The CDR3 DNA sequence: TGTGCCAGCAGCTTACGGCCGGGACAGGGTTATTCACCCCTCCACTTT. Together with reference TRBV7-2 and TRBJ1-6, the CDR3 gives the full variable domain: GAGVSQSPSNKVTEKGKDVELRCDPISGHTALYWYRQSLGQGLEFLIYFQGNSAPDKSGLPSDRFSAERTGGSVSTLTIQRTQQEDSAVYLCASSLRPGQGYSPLHFGNGTRLTVT.

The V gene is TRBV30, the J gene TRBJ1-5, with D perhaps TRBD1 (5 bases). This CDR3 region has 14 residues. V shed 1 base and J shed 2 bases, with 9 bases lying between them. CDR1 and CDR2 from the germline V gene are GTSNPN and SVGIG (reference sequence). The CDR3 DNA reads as TGTGCCTGGAGTGAAGGGGCCGGCAATCAGCCCCAGCATTTT. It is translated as CAWSEGAGNQPQHF.

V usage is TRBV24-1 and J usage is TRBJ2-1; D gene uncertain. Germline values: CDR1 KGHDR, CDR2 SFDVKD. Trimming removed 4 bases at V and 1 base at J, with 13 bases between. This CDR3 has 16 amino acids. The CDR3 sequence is CATSDQRGRSYNEQFF. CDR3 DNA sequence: TGTGCCACCAGTGACCAGAGAGGCCGGTCCTACAATGAGCAGTTCTTC.

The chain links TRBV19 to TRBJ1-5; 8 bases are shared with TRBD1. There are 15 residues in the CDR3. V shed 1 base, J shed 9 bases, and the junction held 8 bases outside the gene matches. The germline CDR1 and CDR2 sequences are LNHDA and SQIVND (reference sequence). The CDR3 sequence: CASSIAGQELGPQHF. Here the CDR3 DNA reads TGTGCCAGTAGTATAGCGGGACAGGAATTAGGGCCCCAGCATTTT.

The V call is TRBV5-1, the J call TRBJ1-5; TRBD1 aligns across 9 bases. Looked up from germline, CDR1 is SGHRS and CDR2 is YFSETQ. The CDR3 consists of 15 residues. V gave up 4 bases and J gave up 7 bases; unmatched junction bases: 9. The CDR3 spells CASSLGQGTHQPQHF. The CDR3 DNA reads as TGCGCCAGCAGCCTGGGACAGGGAACACACCAGCCCCAGCATTTT.

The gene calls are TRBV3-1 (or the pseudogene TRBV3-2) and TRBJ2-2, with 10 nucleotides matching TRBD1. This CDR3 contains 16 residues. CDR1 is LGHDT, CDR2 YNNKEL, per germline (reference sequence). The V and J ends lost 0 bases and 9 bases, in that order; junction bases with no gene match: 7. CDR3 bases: TGTGCCAGCAGCCAAGATTCCGGGACAGGGGCGAGGGAGCTGTTTTTT. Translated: CASSQDSGTGARELFF.

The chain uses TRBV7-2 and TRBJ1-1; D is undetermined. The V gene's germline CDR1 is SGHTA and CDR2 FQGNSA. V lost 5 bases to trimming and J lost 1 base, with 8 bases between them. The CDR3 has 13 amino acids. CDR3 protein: CASSPRSNTEAFF. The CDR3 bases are TGTGCCAGCAGCCCCAGATCGAACACTGAAGCTTTCTTT.

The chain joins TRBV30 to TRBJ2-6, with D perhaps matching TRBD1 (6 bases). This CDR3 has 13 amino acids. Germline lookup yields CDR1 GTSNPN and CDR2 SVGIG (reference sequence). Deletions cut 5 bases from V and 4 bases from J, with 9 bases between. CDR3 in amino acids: CAWAGAGANVLTF. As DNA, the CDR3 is TGTGCCTGGGCAGGGGCCGGGGCCAACGTCCTGACTTTC.

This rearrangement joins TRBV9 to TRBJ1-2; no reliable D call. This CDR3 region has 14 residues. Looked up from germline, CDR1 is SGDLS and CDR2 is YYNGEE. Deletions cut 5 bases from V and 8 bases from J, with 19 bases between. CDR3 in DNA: TGTGCCAGCAGTTGGGAGGATGGGCTCATAGGCTACACCTTC. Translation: CASSWEDGLIGYTF.

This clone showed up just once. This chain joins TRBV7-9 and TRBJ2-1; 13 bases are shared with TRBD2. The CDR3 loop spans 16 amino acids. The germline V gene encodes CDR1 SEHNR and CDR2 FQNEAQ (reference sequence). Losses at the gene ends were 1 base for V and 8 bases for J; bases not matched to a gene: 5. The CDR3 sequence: CASSLGWGTSGDEQFF. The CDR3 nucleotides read TGTGCCAGCAGCTTAGGCTGGGGGACTAGCGGGGATGAGCAGTTCTTC.

The CDR3 region has the DNA TGCGCCAGCAGCTTCCTGACGGGACCGACTAGCTCCTACGAGCAGTACTTC. This sequence encodes CASSFLTGPTSSYEQYF. The chain recombines TRBV5-1 with TRBJ2-7; TRBD2 is a possible D gene (6 bases). This CDR3 is 17 amino acids long. CDR1 is SGHRS, CDR2 YFSETQ, per germline. V lost 2 bases and J lost 0, with 18 bases in between.

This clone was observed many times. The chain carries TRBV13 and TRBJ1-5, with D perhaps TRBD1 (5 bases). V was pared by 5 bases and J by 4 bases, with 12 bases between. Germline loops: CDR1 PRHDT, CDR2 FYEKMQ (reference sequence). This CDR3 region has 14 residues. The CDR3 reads CASSIRDSNQPQHF. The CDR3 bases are TGTGCCAGCAGCATAAGGGACTCGAATCAGCCCCAGCATTTT. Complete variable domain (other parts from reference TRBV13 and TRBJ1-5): AAGVIQSPRHLIKEKRETATLKCYPIPRHDTVYWYQQGPGQDPQFLISFYEKMQSDKGSIPDRFSAQQFSDYHSELNMSSLELGDSALYFCASSIRDSNQPQHFGDGTRLSIL.

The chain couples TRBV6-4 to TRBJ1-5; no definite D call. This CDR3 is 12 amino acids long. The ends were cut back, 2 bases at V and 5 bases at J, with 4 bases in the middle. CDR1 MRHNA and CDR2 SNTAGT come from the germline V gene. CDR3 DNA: TGTGCCAGCAGTGACCCGTATCAGCCCCAGCATTTT. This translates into CASSDPYQPQHF.

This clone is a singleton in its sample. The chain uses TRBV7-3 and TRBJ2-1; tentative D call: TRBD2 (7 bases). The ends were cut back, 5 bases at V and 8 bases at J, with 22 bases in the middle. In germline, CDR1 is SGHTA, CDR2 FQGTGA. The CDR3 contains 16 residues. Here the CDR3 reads CASSPQPGGEVDEQFF. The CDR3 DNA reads TGTGCCAGCAGCCCACAACCGGGGGGCGAAGTCGATGAGCAGTTCTTC. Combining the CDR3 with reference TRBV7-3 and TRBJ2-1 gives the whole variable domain GAGVSQTPSNKVTEKGKYVELRCDPISGHTALYWYRQSLGQGPEFLIYFQGTGAADDSGLPNDRFFAVRPEGSVSTLKIQRTERGDSAVYLCASSPQPGGEVDEQFFGPGTRLTVL.

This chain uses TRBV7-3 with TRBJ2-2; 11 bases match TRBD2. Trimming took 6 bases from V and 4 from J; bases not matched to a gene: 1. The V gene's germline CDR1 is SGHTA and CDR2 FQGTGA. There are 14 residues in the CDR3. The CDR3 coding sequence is TGTGCCAGCAGACTAGCGGGGGTCACCGGGGAGCTGTTTTTT. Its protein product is CASRLAGVTGELFF.

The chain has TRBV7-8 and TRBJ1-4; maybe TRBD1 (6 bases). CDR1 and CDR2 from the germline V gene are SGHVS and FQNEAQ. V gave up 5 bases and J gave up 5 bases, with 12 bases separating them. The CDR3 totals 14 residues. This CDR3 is CASSDRIANEKLFF. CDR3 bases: TGTGCCAGCAGCGACAGGATAGCGAATGAAAAACTGTTTTTT.

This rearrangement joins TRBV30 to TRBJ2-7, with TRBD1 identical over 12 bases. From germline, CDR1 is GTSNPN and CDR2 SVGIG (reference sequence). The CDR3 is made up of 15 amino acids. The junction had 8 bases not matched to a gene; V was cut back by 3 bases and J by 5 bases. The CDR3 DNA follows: TGTGCCTGGAGCCGAACCGGGACAGGGGGCAACGAGCAGTACTTC. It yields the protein CAWSRTGTGGNEQYF.

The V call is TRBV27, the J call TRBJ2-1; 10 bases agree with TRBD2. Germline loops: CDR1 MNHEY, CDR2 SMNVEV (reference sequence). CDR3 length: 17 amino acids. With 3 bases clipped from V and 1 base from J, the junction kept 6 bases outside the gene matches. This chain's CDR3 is CASSFERGGSSYNEQFF. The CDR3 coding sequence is TGTGCCAGCAGTTTTGAGCGGGGGGGCAGTTCCTACAATGAGCAGTTCTTC.